This is a list of T cell receptor beta chains from one sample in a study of T-cell reconstitution after alpha-beta-depleted transplantation in children. TCRdb redid the calling of the PCR reads with MiXCR, one entry per CDR3 protein. The sample includes a few hundred thousand distinct CDR3 sequences, 13% of them seen just once. Here the sequenced sample was PBMCs, mostly from graft donor cells, taken 360 days after TCRalphabeta/CD19-depleted stem cell transplant. These receptors came from a male patient between 5 and 17 years old who had a stem cell transplant for acute myeloid leukemia, so the T cells may come from the graft donor. Both conserved end residues are part of each CDR3. Each record gives: clone size, J gene, V gene, CDR3 protein. Not all rows give a size; the values are once, few, many and, for expanded clones, a class.

>few|TRBJ1-3|TRBV15
CATSRTTGGIFGNTIYF
>-|TRBJ2-7|TRBV12-3/TRBV12-4
CAICLDPGQGALWANEQYF
>-|TRBJ1-1|TRBV18
CASSPPVTEAFF
>few|TRBJ2-7|TRBV20-1
CSAVLAGASYEQYF
>many|TRBJ2-7|TRBV29-1
CSVRPSSYEQYF
>-|TRBJ1-5|TRBV20-1
CSASRLLGQGGQPQHF
>-|TRBJ1-4|TRBV6-1
CASSNTGTAAEKLFF
>few|TRBJ2-7|TRBV7-2
CASSTAAGTFSYEQYF
>-|TRBJ2-1|TRBV28
CASSPQDRNEQFF
>few|TRBJ1-4|TRBV7-6
CASSLASGTGGEKLFF
>many|TRBJ2-1|TRBV7-2
CASSLLRLGGSEQFF
>-|TRBJ1-3|TRBV29-1
CSVSYRGLKGNTIYF
>-|TRBJ2-3|TRBV7-2
CASLRTSLSDTQYF
>-|TRBJ1-6|TRBV28
CASSRGSHNSPLHF
>-|TRBJ2-5|TRBV25-1
CASSEGVETQYF
>-|TRBJ2-1|TRBV6-2/TRBV6-3
CASSYLLASYNEQFF
>many|TRBJ2-7|TRBV29-1
CSVAIRDRNSYEQYF
>-|TRBJ1-6|TRBV19
CASSMGDRNNSPLHF
>many|TRBJ2-7|TRBV12-3/TRBV12-4
CASSLNRASEQYF
>few|TRBJ2-1|TRBV6-2/TRBV6-3
CASSYSNRAGNKVYNEQFF
>-|TRBJ2-1|TRBV11-2
CASSLDSSRSYNEQFF
>-|TRBJ1-1|TRBV20-1
CSARVRGQGTEAFF
>many|TRBJ2-1|TRBV20-1
CSATPLTSSYNEQFF
>-|TRBJ1-1|TRBV20-1
CSAIGQDTEAFF
>few|TRBJ2-1|TRBV7-9
CASSRLRTSGRSDEQFF
>-|TRBJ2-4|TRBV12-3/TRBV12-4
CASSLEGPLRTVQYF
>few|TRBJ2-1|TRBV9
CASSGTSGPGNEQFF
>-|TRBJ2-3|TRBV6-1
CASSLEEYPTDTQYF
>-|TRBJ2-2|TRBV7-2
CASSQTSTGELFF